This note documents a single T cell receptor (beta chain) sequence. Its antigen is unknown. The data are from a study of T cell repertoires in cytomegalovirus infection. Study overall: CMV epitopes in the study were HLA-C-restricted (recently identified) and HLA-B-restricted (well studied).

The CDR3 is 15 residues long. V lost 6 bases, J lost 2 bases, and 4 bases stayed unmatched. Each CDR3 protein gets one entry after TCRdb re-called the reads with MiXCR. Found here are around 710,000 distinct CDR3 sequences, about 27% of them singletons; the top ten hold around 14%. The sequence was obtained from a human donor in good health (CMV status not recorded). Some clones in this sample may be carry-over from other donors' samples. The chain employs TRBV12-3 or TRBV12-4 and TRBJ2-3, with 11 bases identical to TRBD2. Material: cultured CD8+ T cells from PBMCs, obtained from culture after CMV antigen stimulation. CDR3 residues: CASRISGGDTDTQYF. CDR3 bases: TGTGCCAGCAGGATTAGCGGGGGGGACACAGATACGCAGTATTTT.